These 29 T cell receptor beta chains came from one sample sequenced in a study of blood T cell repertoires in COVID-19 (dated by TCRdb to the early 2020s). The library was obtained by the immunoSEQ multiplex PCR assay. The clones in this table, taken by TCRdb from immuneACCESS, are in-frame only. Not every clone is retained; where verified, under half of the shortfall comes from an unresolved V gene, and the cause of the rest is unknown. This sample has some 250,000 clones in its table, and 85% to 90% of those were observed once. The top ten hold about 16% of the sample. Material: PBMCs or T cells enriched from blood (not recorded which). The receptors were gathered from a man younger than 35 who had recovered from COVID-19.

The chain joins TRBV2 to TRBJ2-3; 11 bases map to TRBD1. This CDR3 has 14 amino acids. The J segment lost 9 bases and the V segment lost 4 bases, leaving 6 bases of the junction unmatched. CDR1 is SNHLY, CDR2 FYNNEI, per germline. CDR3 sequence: CASSGRTGGLTQYF. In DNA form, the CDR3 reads TGTGCCAGCAGTGGACGGACAGGGGGCCTGACGCAGTATTTT. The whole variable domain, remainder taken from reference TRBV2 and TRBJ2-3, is EPEVTQTPSHQVTQMGQEVILRCVPISNHLYFYWYRQILGQKVEFLVSFYNNEISEKSEIFDDQFSVERPDGSNFTLKIRSTKLEDSAMYFCASSGRTGGLTQYFGPGTRLTVL.

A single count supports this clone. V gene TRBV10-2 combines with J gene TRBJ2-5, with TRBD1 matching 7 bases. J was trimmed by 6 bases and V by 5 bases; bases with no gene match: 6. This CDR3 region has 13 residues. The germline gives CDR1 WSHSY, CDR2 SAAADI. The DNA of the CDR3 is TGCGCCAGCAGTTCTGACAGGGTGCAGACCCAGTACTTC. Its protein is CASSSDRVQTQYF.

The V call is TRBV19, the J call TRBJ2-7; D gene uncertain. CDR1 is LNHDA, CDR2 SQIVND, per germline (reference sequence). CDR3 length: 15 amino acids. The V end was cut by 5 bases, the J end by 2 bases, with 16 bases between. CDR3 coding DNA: TGTGCCAGTAGTCTCCGGAGCCGGGTCCCCTACGAGCAGTACTTC. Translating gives CASSLRSRVPYEQYF. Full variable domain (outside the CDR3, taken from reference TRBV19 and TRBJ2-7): DGGITQSPKYLFRKEGQNVTLSCEQNLNHDAMYWYRQDPGQGLRLIYYSQIVNDFQKGDIAEGYSVSREKKESFPLTVTSAQKNPTAFYLCASSLRSRVPYEQYFGPGTRLTVT.

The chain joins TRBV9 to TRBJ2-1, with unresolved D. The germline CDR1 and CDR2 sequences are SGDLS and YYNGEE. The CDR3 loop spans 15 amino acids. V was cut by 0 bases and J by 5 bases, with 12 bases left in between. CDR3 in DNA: TGTGCCAGCAGCGTAGCTCAGAGGATTGACAATGAGCAGTTCTTC. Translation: CASSVAQRIDNEQFF.

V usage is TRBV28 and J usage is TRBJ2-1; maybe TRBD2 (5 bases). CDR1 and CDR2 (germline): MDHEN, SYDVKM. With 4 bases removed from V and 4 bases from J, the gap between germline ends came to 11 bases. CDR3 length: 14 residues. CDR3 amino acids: CASSSATRYNEQFF. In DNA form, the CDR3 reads TGTGCCAGCAGTTCCGCCACTAGGTACAATGAGCAGTTCTTC.

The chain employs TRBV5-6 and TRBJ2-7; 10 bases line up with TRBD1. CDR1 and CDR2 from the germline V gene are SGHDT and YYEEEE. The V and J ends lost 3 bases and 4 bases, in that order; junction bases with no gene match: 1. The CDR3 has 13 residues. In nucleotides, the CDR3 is TGTGCCAGCAGCTGGGACAGGGGATACGAGCAGTACTTC. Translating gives CASSWDRGYEQYF.

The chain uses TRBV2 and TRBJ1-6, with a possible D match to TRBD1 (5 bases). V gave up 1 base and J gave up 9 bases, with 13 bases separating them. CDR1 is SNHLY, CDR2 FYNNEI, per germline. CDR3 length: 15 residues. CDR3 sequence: CASSEVEGIASPLHF. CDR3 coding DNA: TGTGCCAGCAGTGAAGTGGAGGGGATAGCTTCACCCCTCCACTTT.

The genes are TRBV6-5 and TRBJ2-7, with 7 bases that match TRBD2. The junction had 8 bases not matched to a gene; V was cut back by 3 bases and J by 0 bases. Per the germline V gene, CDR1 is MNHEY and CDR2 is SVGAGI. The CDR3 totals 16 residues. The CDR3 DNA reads TGTGCCAGCAGTTATGGGGCTAGCGGAACCTCCTACGAGCAGTACTTC. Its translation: CASSYGASGTSYEQYF.

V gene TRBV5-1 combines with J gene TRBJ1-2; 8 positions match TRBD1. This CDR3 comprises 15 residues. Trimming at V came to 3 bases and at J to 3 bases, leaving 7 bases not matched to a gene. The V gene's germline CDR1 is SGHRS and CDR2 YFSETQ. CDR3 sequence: CASSSSGQDHYGYTF. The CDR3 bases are TGCGCCAGCAGCTCGTCGGGACAGGACCACTATGGCTACACCTTC.

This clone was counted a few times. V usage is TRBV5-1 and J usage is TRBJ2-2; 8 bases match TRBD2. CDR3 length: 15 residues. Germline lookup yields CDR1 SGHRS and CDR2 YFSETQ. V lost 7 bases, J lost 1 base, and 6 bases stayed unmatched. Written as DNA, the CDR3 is TGCGCCAGCTTCAGCCTAGCGGGGAACACCGGGGAGCTGTTTTTT. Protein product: CASFSLAGNTGELFF.

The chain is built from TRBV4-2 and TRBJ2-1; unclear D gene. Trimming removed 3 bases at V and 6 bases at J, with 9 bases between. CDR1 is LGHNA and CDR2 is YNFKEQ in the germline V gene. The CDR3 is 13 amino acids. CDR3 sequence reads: CASSQSRGNEQFF. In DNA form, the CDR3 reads TGTGCCAGCAGCCAGAGCCGCGGCAATGAGCAGTTCTTC.

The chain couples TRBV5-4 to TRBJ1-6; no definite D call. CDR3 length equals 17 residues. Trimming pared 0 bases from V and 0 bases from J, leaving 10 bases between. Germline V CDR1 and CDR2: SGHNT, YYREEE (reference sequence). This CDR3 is CASSLVGQSSYNSPLHF. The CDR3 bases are TGTGCCAGCAGCTTGGTGGGCCAAAGCTCCTATAATTCACCCCTCCACTTT.

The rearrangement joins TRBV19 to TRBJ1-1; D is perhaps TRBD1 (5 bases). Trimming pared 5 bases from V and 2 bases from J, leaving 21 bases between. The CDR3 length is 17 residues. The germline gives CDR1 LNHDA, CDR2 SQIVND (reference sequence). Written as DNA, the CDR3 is TGTGCCAGTAGTTCGATGGACATCCCTGCCTTAAACACTGAAGCTTTCTTT. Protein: CASSSMDIPALNTEAFF.

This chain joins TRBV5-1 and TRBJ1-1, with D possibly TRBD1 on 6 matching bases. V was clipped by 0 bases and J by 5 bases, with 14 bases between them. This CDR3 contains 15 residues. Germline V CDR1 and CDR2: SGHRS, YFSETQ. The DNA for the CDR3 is TGCGCCAGCAGCTTGGACAGGGCCCCGGGGACTGAAGCTTTCTTT. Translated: CASSLDRAPGTEAFF.

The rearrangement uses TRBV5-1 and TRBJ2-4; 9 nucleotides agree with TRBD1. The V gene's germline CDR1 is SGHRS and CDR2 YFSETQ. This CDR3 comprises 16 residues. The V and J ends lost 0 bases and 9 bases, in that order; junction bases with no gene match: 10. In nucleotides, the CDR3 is TGCGCCAGCAGCTTGGATCCAACAGGGGGCACGGGCATTCAGTACTTC. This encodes CASSLDPTGGTGIQYF.

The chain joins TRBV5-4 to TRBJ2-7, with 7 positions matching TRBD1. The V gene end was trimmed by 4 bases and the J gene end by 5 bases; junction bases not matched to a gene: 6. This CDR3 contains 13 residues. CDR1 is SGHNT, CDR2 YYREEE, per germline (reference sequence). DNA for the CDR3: TGTGCCAGCAGCCGTCGACAGGGAGACGAGCAGTACTTC. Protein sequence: CASSRRQGDEQYF. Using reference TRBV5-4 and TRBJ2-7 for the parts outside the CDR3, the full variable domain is ETGVTQSPTHLIKTRGQQVTLRCSSQSGHNTVSWYQQALGQGPQFIFQYYREEENGRGNFPPRFSGLQFPNYSSELNVNALELDDSALYLCASSRRQGDEQYFGPGTRLTVT.

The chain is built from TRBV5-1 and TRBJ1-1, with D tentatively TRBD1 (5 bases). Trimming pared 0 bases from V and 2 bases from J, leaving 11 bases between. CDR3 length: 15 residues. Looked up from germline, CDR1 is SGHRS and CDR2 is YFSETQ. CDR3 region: CASSLGDSTNTEAFF. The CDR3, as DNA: TGCGCCAGCAGCTTGGGTGACAGCACAAACACTGAAGCTTTCTTT.

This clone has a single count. CDR3 DNA: TGTGCCAGCAGCTTAATCGAGAGTTTCCCAGATACGCAGTATTTT. It yields the protein CASSLIESFPDTQYF. The V gene is TRBV11-2, the J gene TRBJ2-3; D unclear. The CDR3 has 15 amino acids. V lost 2 bases to trimming and J lost 4 bases, with 13 bases between them. Germline V gene lookup returns CDR1 SGHAT and CDR2 FQNNGV.

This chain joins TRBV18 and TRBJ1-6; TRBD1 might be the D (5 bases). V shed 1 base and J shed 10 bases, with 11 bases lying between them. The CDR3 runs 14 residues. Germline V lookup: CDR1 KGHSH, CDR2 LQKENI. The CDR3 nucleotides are TGTGCCAGCTCACCACGGCAGGGCAACTCACCCCTCCACTTT. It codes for CASSPRQGNSPLHF.

CDR3 in DNA: TGCAGTGCAGCGAGCTCCTACGAGCAGTACTTC. The encoded protein is CSAASSYEQYF. This chain connects TRBV20-1 to TRBJ2-7; D gene unclear. The CDR3 runs to 11 residues. Trimming pared 6 bases from V and 0 bases from J, leaving 6 bases between. Germline V CDR1 and CDR2: DFQATT, SNEGSKA (reference sequence).

The CDR3 reads CASSPGSNYGYTF. Here the CDR3 DNA reads TGTGCCAGCAGCCCCGGGAGCAACTATGGCTACACCTTC. The chain recombines TRBV7-3 with TRBJ1-2; no clear D gene. The CDR3 extends over 13 amino acids. Trimming stripped 5 bases from V and 2 bases from J, with 9 bases between. Germline assignment: CDR1 SGHTA and CDR2 FQGTGA.

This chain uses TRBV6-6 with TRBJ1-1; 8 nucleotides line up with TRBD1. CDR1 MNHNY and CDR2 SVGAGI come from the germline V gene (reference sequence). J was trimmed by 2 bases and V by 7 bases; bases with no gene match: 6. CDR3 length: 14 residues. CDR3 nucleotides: TGTGCCAGCAACGACAGGGGAACTAACACTGAAGCTTTCTTT. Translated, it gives CASNDRGTNTEAFF.

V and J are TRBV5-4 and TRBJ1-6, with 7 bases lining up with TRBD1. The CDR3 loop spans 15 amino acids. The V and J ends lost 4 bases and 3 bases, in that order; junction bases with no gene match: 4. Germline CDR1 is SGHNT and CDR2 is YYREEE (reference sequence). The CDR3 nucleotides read TGTGCCAGCAGCCGGGACAGCGGCTATAATTCACCCCTCCACTTT. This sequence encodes CASSRDSGYNSPLHF. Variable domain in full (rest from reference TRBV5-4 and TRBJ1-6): ETGVTQSPTHLIKTRGQQVTLRCSSQSGHNTVSWYQQALGQGPQFIFQYYREEENGRGNFPPRFSGLQFPNYSSELNVNALELDDSALYLCASSRDSGYNSPLHFGNGTRLTVT.

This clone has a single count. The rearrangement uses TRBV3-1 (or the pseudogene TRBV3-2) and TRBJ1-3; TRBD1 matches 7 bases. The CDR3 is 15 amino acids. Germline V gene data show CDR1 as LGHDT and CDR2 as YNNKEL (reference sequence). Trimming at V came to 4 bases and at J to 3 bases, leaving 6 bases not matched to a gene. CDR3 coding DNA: TGTGCCAGCAGCCTTCGGACAGGCAGTGGAAACACCATATATTTT. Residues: CASSLRTGSGNTIYF.

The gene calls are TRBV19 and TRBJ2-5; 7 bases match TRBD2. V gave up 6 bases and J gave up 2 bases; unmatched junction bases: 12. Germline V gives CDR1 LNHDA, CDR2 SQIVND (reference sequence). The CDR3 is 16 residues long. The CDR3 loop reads CASSSPPGLRQETQYF. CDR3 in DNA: TGTGCCAGTAGCTCCCCCCCGGGACTACGACAAGAGACCCAGTACTTC.

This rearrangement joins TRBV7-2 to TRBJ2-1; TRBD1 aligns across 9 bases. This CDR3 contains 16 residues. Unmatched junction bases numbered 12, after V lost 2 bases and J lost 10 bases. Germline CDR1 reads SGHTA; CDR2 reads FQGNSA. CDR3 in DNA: TGTGCCAGCAGCTTATTCCTGTCCGGACAGGGGAAAGAGCAGTTCTTC. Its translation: CASSLFLSGQGKEQFF.

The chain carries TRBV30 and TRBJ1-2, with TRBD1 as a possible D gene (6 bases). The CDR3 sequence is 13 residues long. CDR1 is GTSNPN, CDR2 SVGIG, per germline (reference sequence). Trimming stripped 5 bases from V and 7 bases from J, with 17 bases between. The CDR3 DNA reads TGTGCCTGGTCCGAGACAGGCTCGTCTGGCTACACCTTC. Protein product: CAWSETGSSGYTF. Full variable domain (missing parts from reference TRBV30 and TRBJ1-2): SQTIHQWPATLVQPVGSPLSLECTVEGTSNPNLYWYRQAAGRGLQLLFYSVGIGQISSEVPQNLSASRPQDRQFILSSKKLLLSDSGFYLCAWSETGSSGYTFGSGTRLTVV.

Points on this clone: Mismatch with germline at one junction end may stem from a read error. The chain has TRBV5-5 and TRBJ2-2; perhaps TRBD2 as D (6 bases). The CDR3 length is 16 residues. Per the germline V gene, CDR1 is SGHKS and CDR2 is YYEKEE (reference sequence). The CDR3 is CASSLGLEEGTRELFF. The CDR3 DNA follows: TGTGCCAGCAGCTTGGGTCTGGAGGAGGGCACCCGGGAGCTGTTTTTT.

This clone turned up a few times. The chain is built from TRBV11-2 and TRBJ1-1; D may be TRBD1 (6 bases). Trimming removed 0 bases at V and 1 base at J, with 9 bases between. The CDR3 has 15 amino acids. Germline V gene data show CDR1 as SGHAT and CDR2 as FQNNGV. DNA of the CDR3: TGTGCCAGCAGCTTAGACCCGGGACAGAACACTGAAGCTTTCTTT. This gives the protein CASSLDPGQNTEAFF.